Below, 32 T cell receptor beta chains from the same sample are listed, as sequenced in a study of naive and memory T cell subsets. Reverse transcription of blood and skin TCR RNA was primed at alpha and beta constant regions. TCRdb reprocessed the UMI-ligation and nested PCR reads via MiXCR and lists one record per CDR3 protein. The sample consists of 15,000 to 20,000 distinct CDR3 sequences, 9.5% of them appearing once. Indicated treatment: skin biopsy from PPD injection site in Mantoux-positive individual. Unsorted total RNA, roughly 1 to 1,100 ng, was DNase treated before reverse transcription. This sample comprised skin, obtained from a tuberculin skin test site. The receptors derive from an adult in good health.

The chain is built from TRBV11-3 and TRBJ2-2, with D possibly being TRBD1 (5 bases). This CDR3 has 13 residues. Germline V lookup: CDR1 SGHNT, CDR2 YENEEA. V lost 4 bases to trimming and J lost 8 bases, with 11 bases between them. The CDR3 nucleotides are TGTGCCAGCAGCTCCCAAAACAGGGGGGAGCTGTTTTTT. Its translation is CASSSQNRGELFF.

This clonotype came up a few times. V gene TRBV3-1 combines with J gene TRBJ2-2; 7 nucleotides match TRBD1. Trimming took 5 bases from V and 4 from J; bases not matched to a gene: 4. This CDR3 has 14 amino acids. Germline V gene data show CDR1 as LGHDT and CDR2 as YNNKEL (reference sequence). CDR3 region: CASSTGVGTGELFF. The DNA of the CDR3 is TGTGCCAGCAGCACAGGGGTAGGCACCGGGGAGCTGTTTTTT.

This clonotype was recorded at least ten times. This chain connects TRBV7-9 to TRBJ2-4; TRBD1 aligns across 7 bases. This CDR3 comprises 16 residues. The trim removed 5 bases at V and 5 bases at J, leaving 12 bases unmatched. From germline, CDR1 is SEHNR and CDR2 FQNEAQ (reference sequence). The CDR3, as DNA: TGTGCCAGCAGCCACACCGGGACAGACCTTCAAAACATTCAGTACTTC. This sequence encodes CASSHTGTDLQNIQYF.

This clonotype was counted many times. J is TRBJ1-1 and V is TRBV5-1; D call uncertain. CDR1 and CDR2 from the germline V gene are SGHRS and YFSETQ. Trimming cost V 0 bases and J 2 bases, with 8 bases left between them. The length of the CDR3 is 14 residues. CDR3 sequence reads: CASSLDSLNTEAFF. CDR3 DNA: TGCGCCAGCAGCTTGGACAGCTTAAACACTGAAGCTTTCTTT.

This clonotype was counted many times. The V call is TRBV25-1, the J call TRBJ2-1; 8 nucleotides match TRBD1. J gave up 6 bases and V 7 bases, and 2 bases lay outside the gene matches. The germline V gene encodes CDR1 MGHDK and CDR2 SYGVNS. The CDR3 is 12 amino acids. In nucleotides, the CDR3 is TGTGCCAGCACCGGACAGGGCAATGAGCAGTTCTTC. This translates into CASTGQGNEQFF.

This clonotype has a count of ten or more. The V call is TRBV20-1, the J call TRBJ1-2; the match to TRBD1 covers 7 bases. V was pared by 4 bases and J by 4 bases, with 6 bases of the junction left unmatched. In germline, CDR1 is DFQATT, CDR2 SNEGSKA (reference sequence). This CDR3 has 13 amino acids. Here the CDR3 DNA reads TGCAGTGCTAACAGACAGGGTATCTATGGCTACACCTTC. Protein sequence: CSANRQGIYGYTF.

This rearrangement joins TRBV7-2 to TRBJ1-2, with D hard to call. CDR1 and CDR2 (germline): SGHTA, FQGNSA. This CDR3 has 12 amino acids. V was pared by 1 base and J by 4 bases, with 4 bases between. For the CDR3, the DNA is TGTGCCAGCAGCTTAGTGGGCTATGGCTACACCTTC. It is translated as CASSLVGYGYTF.

This clonotype has a handful of counts. V is TRBV6-5 and J is TRBJ2-7, with 8 bases identical to TRBD1. The V and J ends lost 5 bases and 3 bases, in that order; junction bases with no gene match: 9. Germline lookup yields CDR1 MNHEY and CDR2 SVGAGI. This CDR3 is built from 15 residues. In nucleotides, the CDR3 is TGTGCCAGCAGTGCGTGGTTAACAGGGGGCTACGAGCAGTACTTC. It specifies CASSAWLTGGYEQYF.

The genes are TRBV28 and TRBJ1-5; D unresolved. V was cut by 9 bases and J by 0 bases, with 15 bases left in between. CDR1 MDHEN and CDR2 SYDVKM come from the germline V gene. The CDR3 runs to 15 residues. In DNA, the CDR3 is TGTGCCAGTACGGACGGAATTTATAGCAATCAGCCCCAGCATTTT. Protein product: CASTDGIYSNQPQHF.

This clonotype was picked up many times. The chain combines TRBV5-1 with TRBJ2-5; D is ambiguous. V was cut by 3 bases and J by 5 bases, with 2 bases left in between. Per germline, CDR1 SGHRS and CDR2 YFSETQ. The CDR3 has 10 residues. CDR3 in DNA: TGCGCCAGCAGCTGCGAGACCCAGTACTTC. The encoded protein is CASSCETQYF. Full variable domain (remainder filled in from reference TRBV5-1 and TRBJ2-5): KAGVTQTPRYLIKTRGQQVTLSCSPISGHRSVSWYQQTPGQGLQFLFEYFSETQRNKGNFPGRFSGRQFSNSRSEMNVSTLELGDSALYLCASSCETQYFGPGTRLLVL.

This clonotype is medium-sized within its sample. The V call is TRBV29-1, the J call TRBJ2-6; possible D gene TRBD1, 5 bases. The CDR3 extends over 14 amino acids. CDR1 is SQVTM, CDR2 ANQGSEA, per germline. With 3 bases removed from V and 0 bases from J, the gap between germline ends came to 6 bases. CDR3 sequence: CSVDQGSGANVLTF. CDR3 bases: TGCAGCGTTGACCAGGGCTCTGGGGCCAACGTCCTGACTTTC.

At least ten counts were recorded for this clonotype. This chain links TRBV13 with TRBJ1-5, with 9 bases fitting TRBD1. Trimming cost V 5 bases and J 8 bases; bases outside gene matches: 4. The CDR3 has 13 residues. CDR1 is PRHDT, CDR2 FYEKMQ, per germline (reference sequence). CDR3 sequence reads: CASSVGQGEPQHF. The CDR3 DNA reads TGTGCCAGCAGCGTGGGACAGGGAGAGCCCCAGCATTTT.

This clonotype came up a few times. The J gene is TRBJ2-7, the V gene TRBV6-5; D perhaps matches TRBD1 (5 bases). Germline CDR1 reads MNHEY; CDR2 reads SVGAGI. The CDR3 extends over 16 amino acids. V gave up 7 bases and J gave up 1 base, with 20 bases separating them. The CDR3: CASTTMWGPQSYEQYF. The CDR3 DNA reads as TGTGCCAGCACCACCATGTGGGGCCCCCAGTCCTACGAGCAGTACTTC.

This rearrangement joins TRBV5-1 to TRBJ1-6; no clear D gene. CDR1 and CDR2 from the germline V gene are SGHRS and YFSETQ. V lost 4 bases and J lost 0, with 8 bases in between. The CDR3 is 15 residues long. This CDR3 is CASSPRSSYNSPLHF. CDR3 DNA sequence: TGCGCCAGCAGCCCACGGAGCTCCTATAATTCACCCCTCCACTTT.

This clonotype was detected ten times or more. This chain uses TRBV19 with TRBJ2-7; D tentatively fits TRBD1 or TRBD2 (5 bases each). This CDR3 is 14 amino acids long. Trimming shortened V by 6 bases and J by 6 bases, and 18 bases separated the two germline ends. CDR1 is LNHDA, CDR2 SQIVND, per germline (reference sequence). CDR3 residues: CASSPPGAFSEQYF. CDR3 coding DNA: TGTGCCAGTAGCCCCCCCGGGGCGTTCTCCGAGCAGTACTTC.

Only a few counts were recorded for this clonotype. J is TRBJ1-2 and V is TRBV12-3 or TRBV12-4; D is possibly TRBD1 (5 bases). CDR3 length: 15 amino acids. The ends were cut back, 3 bases at V and 4 bases at J, with 15 bases in the middle. For the CDR3, the DNA is TGTGCCAGCAGTTTTCCCGGCAGGGAAGCCTATGGCTACACCTTC. This gives the protein CASSFPGREAYGYTF.

The table lists this clonotype with many counts. The chain couples TRBV6-1 to TRBJ2-2; TRBD1 agrees at 8 bases. The germline gives CDR1 MNHNS, CDR2 SASEGT. V lost 6 bases and J lost 5; bases outside the gene matches: 5. The CDR3 has 14 residues. The CDR3 DNA reads TGTGCCAGCAGGAAGGACAGGGCTACCGGGGAGCTGTTTTTT. It is translated as CASRKDRATGELFF.

In this sample, this clonotype is medium-sized (0.01 to 0.1%). The chain's CDR3 is CASSRGAGANVLTF. The CDR3 nucleotides read TGTGCCAGCAGCCGGGGTGCTGGGGCCAACGTCCTGACTTTC. V is TRBV7-2 and J is TRBJ2-6; possible D gene TRBD2, 5 bases. The CDR3 extends over 14 amino acids. Per germline, CDR1 SGHTA and CDR2 FQGNSA. Deletions cut 5 bases from V and 2 bases from J, with 7 bases between.

This clonotype was seen many times. This rearrangement joins TRBV29-1 to TRBJ1-2; D unclear. Germline loops: CDR1 SQVTM, CDR2 ANQGSEA. V was shortened by 6 bases and J by 5 bases, with 19 bases between the two germline ends. This CDR3 spans 14 amino acids. Written as DNA, the CDR3 is TGCAGCGTACAAGGAGGGATTTTCGGGTATGGCTACACCTTC. Protein product: CSVQGGIFGYGYTF.

The chain has TRBV20-1 and TRBJ2-7, with no clear D. CDR3 length equals 12 residues. With 3 bases removed from V and 5 bases from J, the gap between germline ends came to 11 bases. Germline CDR1 reads DFQATT; CDR2 reads SNEGSKA (reference sequence). This CDR3 reads CSASKGTNEQYF. CDR3 coding DNA: TGCAGTGCTAGCAAGGGTACGAACGAGCAGTACTTC.

There are many counts of this clonotype. The V call is TRBV12-3 or TRBV12-4, the J call TRBJ2-1, with 8 bases identical to TRBD1. The CDR3 has 14 amino acids. V lost 5 bases to trimming and J lost 4 bases; unmatched junction nucleotides: 4. The CDR3 DNA reads as TGTGCCAGCAGTGCGACAGGGGATTACAATGAGCAGTTCTTC. Translated: CASSATGDYNEQFF.

This clonotype has a handful of counts. V is TRBV20-1 and J is TRBJ2-5, with D perhaps TRBD1 (6 bases). Germline V gives CDR1 DFQATT, CDR2 SNEGSKA (reference sequence). Deletions cut 3 bases from V and 5 bases from J, with 16 bases between. The CDR3 runs to 14 residues. The CDR3 spells CSARKAGASETQYF. CDR3 nucleotides: TGCAGTGCTAGGAAGGCAGGGGCGAGTGAGACCCAGTACTTC.

In this sample, this clonotype turned up many times. V is TRBV28 and J is TRBJ2-1; 12 bases match TRBD2. The CDR3 has 15 residues. The germline gives CDR1 MDHEN, CDR2 SYDVKM. With 6 bases clipped from V and 9 bases from J, the junction kept 9 bases outside the gene matches. The CDR3 loop is CASSPRLAGALEQFF. CDR3 nucleotides: TGTGCCAGCAGCCCTAGACTAGCGGGAGCCCTTGAGCAGTTCTTC.

In its sample, this clonotype was seen a few times. The rearrangement uses TRBV20-1 and TRBJ2-3; D call uncertain. CDR3 length: 14 residues. CDR1 is DFQATT, CDR2 SNEGSKA, per germline (reference sequence). Trimming cost V 1 base and J 4 bases, with 12 bases left between them. The CDR3, as DNA: TGCAGTGCTAGAGGGAGTCCGAGCGCAGATACGCAGTATTTT. Its protein product is CSARGSPSADTQYF.

This clonotype was counted a few times. The V and J genes are TRBV14 and TRBJ2-7, with D hard to call. CDR1 and CDR2 (germline): SGHDN, FVKESK. Trimming took off 1 base at V and 1 base at J, with 5 bases between the two ends. The CDR3 totals 13 residues. The CDR3 DNA is TGTGCCAGCAGCCAAGCACGGTCCTACGAGCAGTACTTC. This translates into CASSQARSYEQYF.

This chain joins TRBV20-1 and TRBJ2-5; possibly TRBD2 for D (6 bases). Germline V lookup: CDR1 DFQATT, CDR2 SNEGSKA (reference sequence). V was cut by 0 bases and J by 2 bases, with 25 bases left in between. The CDR3 sequence is 19 residues long. CDR3 sequence: CSARDWFSGVLAAQETQYF. As DNA, the CDR3 is TGCAGTGCTAGAGATTGGTTTTCTGGGGTACTAGCCGCACAAGAGACCCAGTACTTC.

This clonotype was observed at least ten times. J is TRBJ1-2 and V is TRBV6-1; unclear D gene. Germline V gives CDR1 MNHNS, CDR2 SASEGT. The CDR3 length is 13 residues. With 7 bases removed from V and 2 bases from J, the gap between germline ends came to 11 bases. The CDR3 DNA sequence: TGTGCCAGCAAGAATAACAGAAACTATGGCTACACCTTC. It is translated as CASKNNRNYGYTF.

The sample holds many counts of this clonotype. V gene TRBV13 combines with J gene TRBJ2-1; D perhaps matches TRBD2 (5 bases). The CDR3 covers 11 residues. Looked up from germline, CDR1 is PRHDT and CDR2 is FYEKMQ (reference sequence). Trimming removed 4 bases from V and 7 bases from J, with 5 bases in between. The DNA of the CDR3 is TGTGCCAGCAGCTCGGGAAATGAGCAGTTCTTC. Its translation is CASSSGNEQFF.

This clonotype is classed as medium-sized. The rearrangement uses TRBV20-1 and TRBJ2-1; no firm D call. CDR1 is DFQATT, CDR2 SNEGSKA, per germline (reference sequence). The CDR3 is 10 residues long. V was clipped by 6 bases and J by 7 bases, with 7 bases between them. This CDR3 is CSAYGNEQFF. For the CDR3, the DNA is TGCAGTGCCTATGGTAATGAGCAGTTCTTC.

This clonotype was recorded many times. The CDR3, as DNA: TGTGCCAGCAGCTGCTGCGGACATCTCTCGTACTTC. This translates into CASSCCGHLSYF. The V gene is TRBV7-9, the J gene TRBJ2-4; D is possibly TRBD1 (5 bases). V was cut by 4 bases and J by 15 bases, with 16 bases left in between. CDR3 length: 12 amino acids. Germline CDR1 SEHNR, CDR2 FQNEAQ (reference sequence).

The chain has TRBV20-1 and TRBJ1-3, with a weak D call TRBD1 (6 bases). The V gene lost 1 base and the J gene lost 4 bases, with 11 bases spanning the gap. The CDR3 is 14 amino acids. Germline CDR1 reads DFQATT; CDR2 reads SNEGSKA (reference sequence). The CDR3 sequence is CSARGADRGNTIYF. CDR3 bases: TGCAGTGCTAGAGGGGCCGACAGGGGAAACACCATATATTTT.

The chain has TRBV28 and TRBJ2-5; 8 bases agree with TRBD1. With 4 bases clipped from V and 3 bases from J, the junction kept 10 bases outside the gene matches. Germline CDR1 is MDHEN and CDR2 is SYDVKM. The CDR3 sequence is 16 residues long. The CDR3: CASSSSSTGVKETQYF. The CDR3 coding sequence is TGTGCCAGCAGTTCCAGCTCGACAGGGGTAAAAGAGACCCAGTACTTC.